The TCR beta chain described here comes from a study of identifying expanded T cells in peripheral blood. The CDR3 spans 15 residues. Germline-derived CDR1 and CDR2 are MRHNA and SNTAGT. V lost 0 bases and J lost 8, with 14 bases in between. Sequencing used immunoSEQ multiplex PCR; TCRdb keeps in-frame clones, though not all of them. The sample consists of about 91,000 clones, about 87% of them appearing once. This clonotype originated in a person aged 18 to 70 in good health. The specimen sequenced was blood. This chain links TRBV6-4 with TRBJ2-1, with a weak D call TRBD2 (6 bases). CDR3 DNA: TGTGCCAGCAGTGACTCTCTGGAGGGCGGGGATGAGCAGTTCTTC. This gives the protein CASSDSLEGGDEQFF.